What follows are 5 T cell receptor beta chains derived from one specimen sequenced in a study of PD-1 blockade in mismatch repair-deficient tumors. Profiling relied on immunoSEQ multiplex PCR, and the TCRdb table lists in-frame clones only, not all of them. The profile shows roughly 32,000 clones, 65% to 85% of them singletons. Sequenced material: PBMCs, taken less than 7 weeks after starting pembrolizumab. The receptors come from an adult with mismatch repair-deficient cancer.

This clone was seen a handful of times. The V call is TRBV27, the J call TRBJ2-7; 9 nucleotides agree with TRBD2. Germline CDR1 is MNHEY and CDR2 is SMNVEV (reference sequence). V lost 2 bases to trimming and J lost 5 bases; unmatched junction nucleotides: 7. There are 15 residues in the CDR3. Here the CDR3 reads CASSLVAGGPHEQYF. DNA for the CDR3: TGTGCCAGCAGTTTAGTCGCGGGAGGGCCCCACGAGCAGTACTTC.

The chain is built from TRBV5-1 and TRBJ1-1; 7 nucleotides align to TRBD1. The CDR3 is 16 amino acids. Germline V gives CDR1 SGHRS, CDR2 YFSETQ. The V and J ends lost 1 base and 0 bases, in that order; junction bases with no gene match: 6. CDR3 region: CASSLSTGAMNTEAFF. CDR3 bases: TGCGCCAGCAGCTTGAGTACAGGGGCGATGAACACTGAAGCTTTCTTT.

The J gene is TRBJ1-5, the V gene TRBV28, with TRBD1 identical over 8 bases. Germline CDR1 reads MDHEN; CDR2 reads SYDVKM. V shed 1 base, J shed 1 base, and the junction held 6 bases outside the gene matches. This CDR3 has 17 amino acids. The CDR3 protein is CASSLYSRGRSNQPQHF. CDR3 nucleotide sequence: TGTGCCAGCAGTTTATATAGCAGGGGGCGAAGCAATCAGCCCCAGCATTTT.

V and J are TRBV18 and TRBJ2-1; 8 bases align to TRBD2. The CDR3 consists of 16 residues. The V gene end was trimmed by 2 bases and the J gene end by 4 bases; junction bases not matched to a gene: 7. The germline V gene has CDR1 KGHSH and CDR2 LQKENI. DNA of the CDR3: TGTGCCAGCTCACCAAGTTTAGCGGGAAAGTACAATGAGCAGTTCTTC. Encoded protein: CASSPSLAGKYNEQFF.

V and J are TRBV4-2 and TRBJ2-1; 13 nucleotides match TRBD2. Per the germline V gene, CDR1 is LGHNA and CDR2 is YNFKEQ. V dropped 4 bases and J dropped 9; count of bases not matched to a gene: 6. This CDR3 is built from 15 residues. CDR3: CASSPRTSGRSEQFF. CDR3 coding DNA: TGTGCCAGCAGCCCCCGGACTAGCGGGAGAAGTGAGCAGTTCTTC.